This TCR beta chain derives from a study of response to subunit inactivated influenza vaccine. Regarding the study as a whole: With each seasonal influenza vaccination, the authors suggested, few new T cells are recruited.

TCRdb reprocessed the RT-PCR reads with MiXCR, giving one entry per CDR3 protein. Of around 160,000 distinct CDR3 sequences listed, roughly a tenth were seen once; the top ten hold around 11%. Trimming removed 6 bases from V and 2 bases from J, with 16 bases in between. The CDR3 has 15 amino acids. Germline CDR1 reads MNHNS; CDR2 reads SASEGT. About this clonotype itself: What it binds is unknown.

The source was non-naive T cells sorted from PBMCs, collected more than 35 days after vaccination. The receptor's source is a man aged 45-65 years who received an inactivated influenza vaccine. The rearrangement joins TRBV6-1 to TRBJ1-2; perhaps TRBD1 as D (5 bases). The DNA for the CDR3 is TGTGCCAGCAGAAAACAAAGGGACCCGAACTATGGCTACACCTTC. Translating gives CASRKQRDPNYGYTF.